Described below is a single T cell receptor (beta chain) sequence and its context. Its antigen is unknown. These data are taken from a study of OX40 agonist ivuxolimab in advanced cancers. Study background: Checkpoint inhibitors had been given previously to roughly 40% of patients. Study outcomes and limitations: At 0.1-3.0 mg/kg, partial responders had clonal expansion among the lowest observed. Clonal expansion by week 6 occurred in CD4+ and CD8+ blood T cells (at 0.1 to 3.0 mg/kg).

The protocol was immunoSEQ multiplex PCR, while the TCRdb copy is restricted to in-frame clones and leaves out a portion. The data show some 150,000 clones, approximately 94% seen once. Looked up from germline, CDR1 is LNHDA and CDR2 is SQIVND (reference sequence). The CDR3 totals 14 residues. V lost 4 bases to trimming and J lost 2 bases, with 12 bases between them. The cohort excluded patients with autoimmune disease history or systemic immunosuppression. This material consisted of CD4+ or CD8+ T cells sorted from blood, taken in a trial of the OX40 agonist ivuxolimab. The clonotype was recovered from an adult with an advanced solid tumor such as melanoma, head and neck, liver or kidney cancer. The chain combines TRBV19 with TRBJ2-7; tentatively, D is TRBD2 (7 bases). The CDR3 DNA reads TGTGCCAGTAGTAACGGGGGGCTCCCCTACGAGCAGTACTTC. Encoded protein: CASSNGGLPYEQYF.